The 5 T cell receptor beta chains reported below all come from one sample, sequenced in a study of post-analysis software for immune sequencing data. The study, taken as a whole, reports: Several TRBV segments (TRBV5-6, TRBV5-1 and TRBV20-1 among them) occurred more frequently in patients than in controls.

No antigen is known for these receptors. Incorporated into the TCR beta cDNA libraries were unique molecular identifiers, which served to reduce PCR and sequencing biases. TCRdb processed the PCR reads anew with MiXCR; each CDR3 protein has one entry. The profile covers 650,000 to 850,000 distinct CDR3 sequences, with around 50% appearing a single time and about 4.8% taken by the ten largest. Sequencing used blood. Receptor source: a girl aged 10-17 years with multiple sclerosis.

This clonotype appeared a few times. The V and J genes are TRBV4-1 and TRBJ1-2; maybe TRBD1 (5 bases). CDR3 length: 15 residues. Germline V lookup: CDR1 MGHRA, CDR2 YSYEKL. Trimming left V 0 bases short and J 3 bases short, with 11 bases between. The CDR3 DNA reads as TGCGCCAGCAGCCAAGATATTGGCAGGGACTATGGCTACACCTTC. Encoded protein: CASSQDIGRDYGYTF.

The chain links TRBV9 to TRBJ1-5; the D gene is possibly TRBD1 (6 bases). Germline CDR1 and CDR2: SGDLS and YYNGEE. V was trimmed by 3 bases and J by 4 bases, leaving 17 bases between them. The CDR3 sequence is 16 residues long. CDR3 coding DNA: TGTGCCAGCAGCGGACACACAGGGTCGCGTAATCAGCCCCAGCATTTT. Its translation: CASSGHTGSRNQPQHF.

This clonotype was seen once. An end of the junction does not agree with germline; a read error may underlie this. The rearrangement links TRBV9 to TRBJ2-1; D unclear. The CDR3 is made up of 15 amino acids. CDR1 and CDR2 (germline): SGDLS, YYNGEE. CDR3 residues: CASQKAPSSYDEQFF. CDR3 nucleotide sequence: TGTGCCAGTCAGAAGGCGCCCAGCTCCTACGATGAGCAGTTCTTC.

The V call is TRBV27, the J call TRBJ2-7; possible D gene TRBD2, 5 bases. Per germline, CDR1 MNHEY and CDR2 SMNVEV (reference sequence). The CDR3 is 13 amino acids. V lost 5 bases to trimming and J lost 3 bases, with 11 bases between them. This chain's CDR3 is CASSGLEGYEQYF. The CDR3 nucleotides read TGTGCCAGCAGTGGGTTAGAGGGCTACGAGCAGTACTTC.

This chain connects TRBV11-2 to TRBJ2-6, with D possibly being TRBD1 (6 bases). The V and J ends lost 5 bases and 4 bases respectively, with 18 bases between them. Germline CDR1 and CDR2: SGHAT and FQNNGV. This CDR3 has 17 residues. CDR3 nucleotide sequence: TGTGCCAGCAGCGCTGACCTCCCAGGGGTCGGGGCCAACGTCCTGACTTTC. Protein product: CASSADLPGVGANVLTF.